This T cell receptor beta chain was recovered during a study of cytomegalovirus exposure and HLA in healthy donors. Findings and caveats of the study: There were a few CMV-associated chains whose specificity for CMV antigens was confirmed in vitro.

V gave up 4 bases and J gave up 7 bases; unmatched junction bases: 9. The CDR3 is 14 residues long. Germline values: CDR1 SQVTM, CDR2 ANQGSEA. With respect to this clone: Its antigen is as yet unknown.

Generated by immunoSEQ multiplex PCR, the TCRdb table keeps only in-frame clones and is missing some. This sample has 200,000 to 250,000 clones, with about nine tenths found just once. This clonotype was sampled from a woman aged 18-29 years in good health and CMV-seronegative. Sequencing input: PBMCs. This sequence joins TRBV29-1 and TRBJ2-1; 8 positions match TRBD2. In DNA form, the CDR3 reads TGCAGCGTTGTGCGGGAGGTGGGCTTAAATGAGCAGTTCTTC. Its protein product is CSVVREVGLNEQFF.